This TCR beta chain was found in a study of cytomegalovirus exposure and HLA in healthy donors. V lost 4 bases and J lost 6; bases outside the gene matches: 10. The CDR3 covers 16 residues. Germline V lookup: CDR1 SEHNR, CDR2 FQNEAQ (reference sequence). Concerning this clone: Its antigen is still unknown.

Study-wide results and caveats: Later analysis showed most CMV-associated TCR beta chains appearing HLA-restricted.

The PCR was carried out with 60 Vbeta primers and 13 Jbeta primers. Only in-frame clones appear in the TCRdb table, and some are missing; sequencing was by immunoSEQ multiplex PCR. The sample records around 190,000 clones, around 80% being singletons. The specimen sequenced was PBMCs. The sequence was obtained from a woman aged 35 to 49 in good health and CMV-seronegative. This chain connects TRBV7-9 to TRBJ2-7; 12 bases fit TRBD2. CDR3 DNA sequence: TGTGCCAGCAGCTCATTACGGACTAGCGGGACGGGCGAGCAGTACTTC. The encoded protein is CASSSLRTSGTGEQYF.